A single sample gave rise to the 16 T cell receptor beta chains below, sequenced in a study of control samples from healthy donors and cancer patients. The data were produced by immunoSEQ multiplex PCR, yet TCRdb's version contains in-frame clones alone and is incomplete. The sample has some 120,000 clones, 90% to 95% seen once. Sequencing was performed on PBMCs. The receptors derive from a man aged 50 or older with head and neck cancer.

This clone was detected once. CDR3 loop: CASSFGVLATNEKLFF. Here the CDR3 DNA reads TGTGCCAGCAGCTTCGGGGTTCTTGCAACTAATGAAAAACTGTTTTTT. The chain employs TRBV7-2 and TRBJ1-4; D uncertain. The V and J ends lost 3 bases and 0 bases respectively, with 11 bases between them. Germline CDR1 and CDR2: SGHTA and FQGNSA. The CDR3 is 16 residues long.

The V and J genes are TRBV7-8 and TRBJ2-3; D remains unclear. The CDR3 totals 15 residues. Trimming took 1 base from V and 0 from J, leaving 8 bases between them. The V gene's germline CDR1 is SGHVS and CDR2 FQNEAQ. As DNA, the CDR3 is TGTGCCAGCAGCTTAGGTCCCCGTAGCACAGATACGCAGTATTTT. This translates into CASSLGPRSTDTQYF.

This sequence joins TRBV7-2 and TRBJ2-3, with D possibly called TRBD1 or TRBD2 (5 bases each). The CDR3 length is 15 residues. Germline V gene data show CDR1 as SGHTA and CDR2 as FQGNSA. The V end was cut by 2 bases, the J end by 4 bases, with 13 bases between. The CDR3 here is CASSLNKGTADTQYF. The DNA of the CDR3 is TGTGCCAGCAGCTTAAATAAGGGGACCGCAGATACGCAGTATTTT.

The chain recombines TRBV12-3 or TRBV12-4 with TRBJ2-2; TRBD1 might be the D (5 bases). The CDR3 length is 12 residues. V was cut by 7 bases and J by 6 bases, with 9 bases left in between. CDR3 in DNA: TGTGCCAGCACCCTCAGGGCCGGGGAGCTGTTTTTT. Its protein is CASTLRAGELFF.

CDR3 protein: CASSEGGVPFF. The CDR3 bases are TGTGCCAGCAGTGAGGGGGGGGTCCCGTTCTTC. V gene TRBV2 combines with J gene TRBJ2-1; 7 positions agree with TRBD2. Trimming at V came to 3 bases and at J to 15 bases, leaving 5 bases not matched to a gene. This CDR3 is built from 11 residues. From germline, CDR1 is SNHLY and CDR2 FYNNEI.

The genes are TRBV5-8 and TRBJ1-5, with D tentatively TRBD1 (5 bases). V shed 5 bases and J shed 4 bases, with 7 bases lying between them. CDR1 is SGHTS and CDR2 is YDEGEE in the germline V gene. The CDR3 runs to 12 residues. CDR3 protein: CASSRQNQPQHF. In DNA, the CDR3 is TGTGCCAGCAGTCGACAGAATCAGCCCCAGCATTTT.

This clone is a singleton in its sample. The CDR3 DNA is TGTGCCAGCAGTGAAAAGGCCGGGGAGCTGTTTTTT. This sequence encodes CASSEKAGELFF. V usage is TRBV6-1 and J usage is TRBJ2-2; D is unclear. This CDR3 is 12 amino acids long. V lost 2 bases, J lost 6 bases, and 4 bases lay in between. Germline CDR1 is MNHNS and CDR2 is SASEGT.

The rearrangement links TRBV20-1 to TRBJ1-2, with D perhaps matching TRBD1 (5 bases). This CDR3 is built from 11 residues. V was cut by 0 bases and J by 9 bases, with 8 bases left in between. Per germline, CDR1 DFQATT and CDR2 SNEGSKA (reference sequence). The CDR3 DNA follows: TGCAGTGCTAGAGATGGGGGGAGCTACACCTTC. It specifies CSARDGGSYTF.

The gene calls are TRBV7-9 and TRBJ2-1; a possible D gene is TRBD2 (5 bases). This CDR3 contains 13 residues. Germline assignment: CDR1 SEHNR and CDR2 FQNEAQ (reference sequence). Trimming cost V 5 bases and J 2 bases, with 7 bases left between them. CDR3 sequence: CASSDSAYNEQFF. The CDR3 coding sequence is TGTGCCAGCAGCGATAGCGCCTACAATGAGCAGTTCTTC.

This chain uses TRBV28 with TRBJ1-6; D not certain. Trimming left V 1 base short and J 2 bases short, with 9 bases between. This CDR3 is built from 16 residues. CDR1 is MDHEN, CDR2 SYDVKM, per germline. CDR3 nucleotides: TGTGCCAGCAGTTTATCGTTTACTACCTATAATTCACCCCTCCACTTT. Translated: CASSLSFTTYNSPLHF.

The V gene is TRBV12-3 or TRBV12-4, the J gene TRBJ1-2, with D perhaps TRBD1 (6 bases). Trimming stripped 6 bases from V and 6 bases from J, with 14 bases between. The length of the CDR3 is 13 residues. CDR3 protein: CASRYRENHGYTF. CDR3 DNA sequence: TGTGCCAGCAGGTACAGGGAGAACCATGGCTACACCTTC.

This sequence joins TRBV7-8 and TRBJ2-7, with D maybe TRBD1 (5 bases). Germline loops: CDR1 SGHVS, CDR2 FQNEAQ. This CDR3 contains 17 residues. V gave up 1 base and J gave up 1 base, with 17 bases separating them. CDR3 nucleotide sequence: TGTGCCAGCAGCTTAGTCGACAGTCCAACCGGGTCCTACGAGCAGTACTTC. This translates into CASSLVDSPTGSYEQYF.

The chain carries TRBV3-1 (or the pseudogene TRBV3-2) and TRBJ2-7; tentatively, D is TRBD1 or TRBD2 (5 bases each). This CDR3 is built from 14 residues. The germline V gene encodes CDR1 LGHDT and CDR2 YNNKEL (reference sequence). Deletions cut 0 bases from V and 12 bases from J, with 18 bases between. CDR3 sequence: CASSQDRGGAATYF. CDR3 nucleotides: TGTGCCAGCAGCCAAGATCGGGGTGGGGCGGCCACGTACTTC.

The chain has TRBV5-8 and TRBJ1-2; D is perhaps TRBD1 (6 bases). The germline V gene has CDR1 SGHTS and CDR2 YDEGEE. The ends were cut back, 6 bases at V and 5 bases at J, with 14 bases in the middle. The CDR3 has 13 residues. In DNA, the CDR3 is TGTGCCAGCAACCAAGGGGGGGCTTATGGCTACACCTTC. It encodes CASNQGGAYGYTF. Combining the CDR3 with reference TRBV5-8 and TRBJ1-2 gives the whole variable domain EAGVTQSPTHLIKTRGQQATLRCSPISGHTSVYWYQQALGLGLQFLLWYDEGEERNRGNFPPRFSGRQFPNYSSELNVNALELEDSALYLCASNQGGAYGYTFGSGTRLTVV.

This rearrangement joins TRBV4-3 to TRBJ2-3; weak D call: TRBD1 (6 bases). CDR1 LGHNA and CDR2 YSLEER come from the germline V gene. V was trimmed by 0 bases and J by 7 bases, leaving 20 bases between them. The CDR3 totals 17 residues. The CDR3 DNA is TGCGCCAGCAGCCAAGAGGCCTTAGCGTCTGGGGGCCATACGCAGTATTTT. It is translated as CASSQEALASGGHTQYF.

This chain uses TRBV19 with TRBJ2-7, with D hard to call. Deletions cut 5 bases from V and 7 bases from J, with 15 bases between. This CDR3 is 13 amino acids long. The germline V gene has CDR1 LNHDA and CDR2 SQIVND (reference sequence). CDR3 sequence reads: CASSLFDLGEQYF. Here the CDR3 DNA reads TGTGCCAGTAGTCTCTTCGACCTCGGAGAGCAGTACTTC.